The rows below give T cell receptor beta chains drawn from one sample of a study of blood T cell repertoires in COVID-19. Here immunoSEQ multiplex PCR was the method, and the copy in TCRdb shows in-frame clones only, minus some. The table includes about 170,000 clones, roughly 82% detected once. The specimen sequenced was peripheral blood. The receptors were gathered from a woman in her seventies with acute or convalescent COVID-19. The CDR3 runs from the conserved cysteine through the conserved F or W. The order of the fields is clone size, V gene, J gene, D gene, CDR3 DNA, CDR3 protein. The D gene is left open where the match is weak. Clone size appears in some rows only: once, few, many, or a class for an expanded clone.

NA	TRBV5-1	TRBJ1-2	NA	TGCGCCAGCAGACAAGGACAGCGACTCTATGGCTACACCTTC	CASRQGQRLYGYTF
NA	TRBV13	TRBJ1-1	TRBD1	TGTGCCAGCAGCGGGACAGGGGGATACATGAACACTGAAGCTTTCTTT	CASSGTGGYMNTEAFF
NA	TRBV5-8	TRBJ1-4	NA	TGTGCCAGCAGCTTGCGAGGGATGGGAAAACTGTTTTTT	CASSLRGMGKLFF
NA	TRBV10-2	TRBJ1-1	TRBD1	TGCGCCAGCAGTTCTCCGGACAGGGGAAATCTAGCTTTCTTT	CASSSPDRGNLAFF
NA	TRBV4-1	TRBJ1-1	TRBD1	TGCGCCAGCAGCCAAGGGGACAGGAGGAACACTGAAGCTTTCTTT	CASSQGDRRNTEAFF
NA	TRBV28	TRBJ2-7	NA	TGTGCCAGCAGTTTATTATCCTACGAGCAGTACTTC	CASSLLSYEQYF
NA	TRBV7-9	TRBJ1-3	NA	TGTGCCAGCAGCAACCGGGACCGGGACAGAAACACCATATATTTT	CASSNRDRDRNTIYF
NA	TRBV21-1	TRBJ2-4	NA	TGTGCCAGCAGCCTCAGGGGAGGGACAAAAAACATTCAGTACTTC	CASSLRGGTKNIQYF
NA	TRBV7-2	TRBJ2-7	TRBD2	TGTGCCAGCAGCTTAGCGCGGGGGTTCGACGAGCAGTACTTC	CASSLARGFDEQYF
NA	TRBV6-5	TRBJ1-3	NA	TGTGCCAGCAGTCTATCCGGAGTTGGAAACACCATATATTTT	CASSLSGVGNTIYF
NA	TRBV6-2/TRBV6-3	TRBJ1-2	NA	TGTGCCAGCAGTTATACAGACTATGGCTACACCTTC	CASSYTDYGYTF
NA	TRBV6-2/TRBV6-3	TRBJ2-6	NA	TGTGCCAGCAGTTCGAGCCCTGGGGCCAACGTCCTGACTTTC	CASSSSPGANVLTF
NA	TRBV19	TRBJ2-3	NA	TGTGCCAGTAGTATAAGAGCGGGCAGGAGCACAGATACGCAGTATTTT	CASSIRAGRSTDTQYF
NA	TRBV18	TRBJ1-4	NA	TGTGCCAGCTCGGTCTCAGAGGATGAAAAACTGTTTTTT	CASSVSEDEKLFF
NA	TRBV7-2	TRBJ1-1	TRBD1	TGTGCCAGCAGCCTCACACAGGGGGCGGGTGAAGCTTTCTTT	CASSLTQGAGEAFF
once	TRBV5-1	TRBJ2-1	NA	TGCGCCAGCAGCTTGGGGGCCGGCTCCTACAATGAGCAGTTCTTC	CASSLGAGSYNEQFF
NA	TRBV5-6	TRBJ2-5	NA	TGTGCCAGCAGCTTGGTGAGGTGGGGGCGAGAGACCCAGTACTTC	CASSLVRWGRETQYF
NA	TRBV6-2/TRBV6-3	TRBJ2-7	TRBD2	TGTGCCAGCAGTTATGGCGGGGGAGACTACGAGCAGTACTTC	CASSYGGGDYEQYF
NA	TRBV2	TRBJ1-3	NA	TGTGCCAGCATGGTCAACAGAAACACCATATATTTT	CASMVNRNTIYF
NA	TRBV2	TRBJ2-7	TRBD1	TGTGCCAGCAGAGGAACCGGACAGGGTTACGAGCAGTACTTC	CASRGTGQGYEQYF
NA	TRBV6-5	TRBJ1-2	NA	TGTGCCAGCAGTTACTCGATGGGCAGGTGGTTGAATGGCTACACCTTC	CASSYSMGRWLNGYTF
NA	TRBV5-1	TRBJ2-4	NA	TGCGCCAGCAGCTTGGAAGGAGTAGAAGCCAAAAACATTCAGTACTTC	CASSLEGVEAKNIQYF
NA	TRBV5-1	TRBJ2-1	TRBD2	TGCGCCAGCAGCTCTAGTAGCGGGAGCTCCTACAATGAGCAGTTCTTC	CASSSSSGSSYNEQFF
NA	TRBV10-1	TRBJ1-1	NA	TGCGCCAGCAGGGCAGGCGTCCCGATGAACACTGAAGCTTTCTTT	CASRAGVPMNTEAFF
NA	TRBV3-1/TRBV3-2	TRBJ1-2	NA	TGTGCCAGCAGCCAATCGCTCGAGGTTGGCTACACCTTC	CASSQSLEVGYTF
NA	TRBV28	TRBJ2-3	NA	TGTGCCAGCAGTCCAATGGGGGCCCGTTTTACAGATACGCAGTATTTT	CASSPMGARFTDTQYF
NA	TRBV29-1	TRBJ1-2	NA	TGCAGCGTTGAAGAACAGGGAGAGTTCTATGGCTACACCTTC	CSVEEQGEFYGYTF
NA	TRBV5-4	TRBJ2-5	NA	TGTGCCAGCAGCCTAAGCCTGGGAGGCATGGAGACCCAGTACTTC	CASSLSLGGMETQYF
few	TRBV6-2/TRBV6-3	TRBJ1-4	TRBD1	TGTGCCAGCAGTTACTCTCTCGGACAGGGAGGAGAAAAACTGTTTTTT	CASSYSLGQGGEKLFF
NA	TRBV6-6	TRBJ2-5	TRBD2	TGTGCCAGCAGTTACCCGGGACTATTAGGAGAGACCCAGTACTTC	CASSYPGLLGETQYF
NA	TRBV28	TRBJ1-2	NA	TGTGCCAGCAGTTTATGGCCTGCGGGAGGCGGCTACACCTTC	CASSLWPAGGGYTF
NA	TRBV6-1	TRBJ2-3	TRBD2	TGTGCCAGCAGTGAATATCGTTGGCTAGCGGGGGGGAGCACAGATACGCAGTATTTT	CASSEYRWLAGGSTDTQYF
NA	TRBV6-2/TRBV6-3	TRBJ2-1	TRBD2	TGTGCCAGCAGTTACGGCTCTAGCGGTCTTACGCAGTTCTTC	CASSYGSSGLTQFF
NA	TRBV10-3	TRBJ1-1	TRBD1	TGTGCCATCAGTGCGGACAGGGGGATGGCTGAAGCTTTCTTT	CAISADRGMAEAFF
once	TRBV3-1/TRBV3-2	TRBJ2-7	TRBD2	TGTGCCAGCCTAGCGGGACTGGGTAGAACCTACGAGCAGTACTTC	CASLAGLGRTYEQYF
NA	TRBV5-1	TRBJ2-7	NA	TGCGCCAGCAGGTTGGTACAAGGGGGAACCTACGAGCAGTACTTC	CASRLVQGGTYEQYF
NA	TRBV20-1	TRBJ2-5	NA	TGCAGTGCTAGTCAGGAAACCCAGTACTTC	CSASQETQYF
NA	TRBV7-9	TRBJ2-1	NA	TGTGCCGCCGCACGGGGGAGCTCCTACAATGAGCAGTTCTTC	CAAARGSSYNEQFF
NA	TRBV5-5	TRBJ1-4	TRBD1	TGTGCCAGCAGCTTGGTGTGGTCGACAGGGGGGACAGCAAAACTGTTTTTT	CASSLVWSTGGTAKLFF
once	TRBV5-1	TRBJ2-3	TRBD2	TGCGCCAGCAGTATAGCGGGGGCCCGCACAGATACGCAGTATTTT	CASSIAGARTDTQYF
NA	TRBV6-5	TRBJ2-3	TRBD2	TGTGCCAGGATTCCCTTAGCGGGGTGCACAGATACGCAGTATTTT	CARIPLAGCTDTQYF
NA	TRBV19	TRBJ1-1	NA	TGTGCCAGTAGTCGGCCCGGACAGAGGAACACTGAAGCTTTCTTT	CASSRPGQRNTEAFF
NA	TRBV6-1	TRBJ2-7	NA	TGTGCCAGCAGTGAAGCGCTTCAGGTGGGGGGCTCCTACGAGCAGTACTTC	CASSEALQVGGSYEQYF
NA	TRBV28	TRBJ2-1	TRBD2	TGTGCCAGCAGTTTTGCTAGCGGGATTTTCAATGAGCAGTTCTTC	CASSFASGIFNEQFF
NA	TRBV28	TRBJ2-7	NA	TGTGCCAGCAGTTTGACCAGGGTCTACGAGCAGTACTTC	CASSLTRVYEQYF